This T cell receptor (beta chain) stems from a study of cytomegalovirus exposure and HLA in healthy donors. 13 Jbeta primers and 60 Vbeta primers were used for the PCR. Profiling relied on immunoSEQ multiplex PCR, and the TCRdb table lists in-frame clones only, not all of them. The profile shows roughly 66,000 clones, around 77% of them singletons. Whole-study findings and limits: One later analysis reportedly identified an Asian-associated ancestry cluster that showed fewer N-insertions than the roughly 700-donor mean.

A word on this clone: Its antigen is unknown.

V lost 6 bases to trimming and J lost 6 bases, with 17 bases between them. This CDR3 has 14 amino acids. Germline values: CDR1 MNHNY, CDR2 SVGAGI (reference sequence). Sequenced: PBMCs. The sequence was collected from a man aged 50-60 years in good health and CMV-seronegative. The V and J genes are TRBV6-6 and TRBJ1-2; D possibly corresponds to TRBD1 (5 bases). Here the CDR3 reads CASSRGGTRDGYTF. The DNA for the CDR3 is TGTGCCAGCAGCCGAGGAGGGACCCGAGATGGCTACACCTTC.